This T cell receptor beta chain originates from a study of Ad26.COV2.S vaccination and SARS-CoV-2 variants. Looking at the study overall: Donor was in the COV1001 Ad26.COV2.S trial arm. Into the muscle, Ad26.COV2.S was dosed once or twice, 56 days apart.

Regarding this clone: Its antigen is not known.

Profiling relied on immunoSEQ multiplex PCR, and the TCRdb table lists in-frame clones only, not all of them. The data show some 350,000 clones, about nine tenths seen once. Whole-study results and caveats: Across vaccine and placebo recipients, the breadth of non-spike TCRs was similar.

Treatment of the sample: roughly 20 received Ad26.COV2.S at low or high dose, single or two shots; roughly five received placebo; per-sample allocation not given. Sampling occurred on day 63 after the first vaccine or placebo injection. The sequence was collected from a person aged 18-60 years who received the Ad26.COV2.S COVID-19 vaccine or a placebo. Sequenced here: peripheral blood, sampled in a trial of Ad26.COV2.S vaccine versus placebo.

CDR3 residues: CASSFNVGAANYGYTF. The DNA for the CDR3 is TGCGCCAGCAGCTTCAATGTCGGGGCTGCTAACTATGGCTACACCTTC. The rearrangement uses TRBV5-1 and TRBJ1-2; tentative D call: TRBD1 (5 bases). The CDR3 length is 16 residues. V lost 2 bases, J lost 0 bases, and 14 bases lay in between. The germline gives CDR1 SGHRS, CDR2 YFSETQ.